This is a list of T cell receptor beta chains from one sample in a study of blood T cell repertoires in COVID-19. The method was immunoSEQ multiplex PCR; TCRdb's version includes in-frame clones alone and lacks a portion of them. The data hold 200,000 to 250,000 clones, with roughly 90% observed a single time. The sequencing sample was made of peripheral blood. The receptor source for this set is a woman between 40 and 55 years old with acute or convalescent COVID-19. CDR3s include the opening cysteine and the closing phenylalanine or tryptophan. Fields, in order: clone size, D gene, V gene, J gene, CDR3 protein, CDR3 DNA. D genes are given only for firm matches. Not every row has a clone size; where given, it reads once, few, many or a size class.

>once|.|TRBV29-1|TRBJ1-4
CSVEDDRLSGEKLFF
TGCAGCGTTGAAGATGACAGGCTTTCGGGTGAAAAACTGTTTTTT
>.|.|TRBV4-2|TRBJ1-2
CASSQERGGGRSYGYTF
TGTGCCAGCAGCCAAGAACGCGGGGGCGGCAGGTCCTATGGCTACACCTTC
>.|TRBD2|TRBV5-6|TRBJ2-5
CASSLFGLAGKQETQYF
TGTGCCAGCAGCTTGTTCGGACTAGCGGGGAAACAAGAGACCCAGTACTTC
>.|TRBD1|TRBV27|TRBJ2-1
CASSPGQRHNEQFF
TGTGCCAGCAGCCCGGGACAGAGGCACAATGAGCAGTTCTTC
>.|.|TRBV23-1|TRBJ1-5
CASSHPKAGQIGYSNQPQHF
TGCGCCAGCAGTCACCCCAAGGCTGGACAGATAGGCTATAGCAATCAGCCCCAGCATTTT
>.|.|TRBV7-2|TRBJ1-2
CASRPQINYGYTF
TGTGCCAGCAGACCCCAGATTAACTATGGCTACACCTTC
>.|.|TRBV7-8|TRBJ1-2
CASSFLVRTPANYGYTF
TGTGCCAGCAGCTTTTTGGTCAGGACACCCGCTAACTATGGCTACACCTTC
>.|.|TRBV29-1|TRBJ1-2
CSVPVETYGYTF
TGCAGCGTGCCAGTTGAAACCTATGGCTACACCTTC
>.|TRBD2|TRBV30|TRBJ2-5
CAWSSGGAGETQYF
TGTGCCTGGAGTTCCGGGGGGGCCGGAGAGACCCAGTACTTC
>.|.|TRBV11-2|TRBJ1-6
CASSLMWQTGGNSPLHF
TGTGCCAGCAGCTTAATGTGGCAGACGGGGGGTAATTCACCCCTCCACTTT
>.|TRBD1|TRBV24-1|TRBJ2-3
CATSSTGVRGDTQYF
TGTGCCACCAGTTCAACAGGGGTAAGAGGGGATACGCAGTATTTT
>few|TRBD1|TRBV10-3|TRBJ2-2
CAISESPGQGGTGELFF
TGTGCCATCAGTGAGTCCCCGGGACAGGGGGGAACCGGGGAGCTGTTTTTT
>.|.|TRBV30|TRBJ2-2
CAWSSETGELFF
TGTGCCTGGAGTTCAGAAACCGGGGAGCTGTTTTTT
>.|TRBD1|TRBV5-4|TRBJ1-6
CASSTKTGSSYNSPLHF
TGTGCCAGCAGCACAAAGACAGGGAGCTCCTATAATTCACCCCTCCACTTT
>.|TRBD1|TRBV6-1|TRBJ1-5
CASSEAHWGTDHQPQHF
TGTGCCAGCAGTGAAGCCCATTGGGGGACAGATCATCAGCCCCAGCATTTT
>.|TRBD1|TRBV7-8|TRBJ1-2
CASSLGIDKGAGGYTF
TGTGCCAGCAGCTTAGGGATTGACAAGGGGGCTGGTGGCTACACCTTC